These T cell receptor beta chains were read from a single sample in a study of shared clonotypes between healthy human individuals. Data came from immunoSEQ multiplex PCR; TCRdb stores just in-frame clones and leaves some out. This table holds around 2,000,000 clones, roughly 91% found once. Sequences were obtained from naive CD8+ T cells from PBMCs. These receptors all stem from a man younger than 35 in good health. Some clones in this sample may be carry-over from other donors' samples. The CDR3 runs from the conserved cysteine through the conserved F or W. The order of the fields is J gene, D gene, V gene, clone size, CDR3 DNA, CDR3 protein. A D gene is named only where the DNA matches it firmly. Size is stated for part of the rows, as once, few or many counts, or as a class when the clone is expanded.

J gene: TRBJ2-7; D gene: .; V gene: TRBV7-9; clone size: .; CDR3 DNA: TGTGCCAGCAGCCCTTCCCTTACCTACGAGCAGTACTTC; CDR3 protein: CASSPSLTYEQYF
J gene: TRBJ2-1; D gene: .; V gene: TRBV30; clone size: .; CDR3 DNA: TGTGCCTGGAGTGTACAGGCCTCCCCGCCGGGGAATGAGCAGTTCTTC; CDR3 protein: CAWSVQASPPGNEQFF
J gene: TRBJ1-2; D gene: TRBD1; V gene: TRBV27; clone size: .; CDR3 DNA: TGTGCCAGCAGTTTATCCCAGACAGGGTATCCCGTCGGGTTCGATGGCTACACCTTC; CDR3 protein: CASSLSQTGYPVGFDGYTF
J gene: TRBJ1-2; D gene: .; V gene: TRBV27; clone size: .; CDR3 DNA: TGTGCCAGCAGGATCGGGGTGGGCTATGGCTACACCTTC; CDR3 protein: CASRIGVGYGYTF
J gene: TRBJ1-2; D gene: .; V gene: TRBV14; clone size: .; CDR3 DNA: TGTGCCAGCAGCCACGGAGCTAACTATGGCTACACCTTC; CDR3 protein: CASSHGANYGYTF
J gene: TRBJ2-7; D gene: TRBD1; V gene: TRBV7-9; clone size: .; CDR3 DNA: TGTGCCAGCAGCCCCACCGGGACAGCGAGGACGGGGCAGTACTTC; CDR3 protein: CASSPTGTARTGQYF
J gene: TRBJ2-3; D gene: TRBD2; V gene: TRBV28; clone size: .; CDR3 DNA: TGTGCCAGCAGGCTTACTAGCGAAGATACGCAGTATTTT; CDR3 protein: CASRLTSEDTQYF
J gene: TRBJ2-7; D gene: .; V gene: TRBV27; clone size: .; CDR3 DNA: TGTGCCAGCAGTTTAATGGGGGGCGCGGGCTACGAGCAGTACTTC; CDR3 protein: CASSLMGGAGYEQYF
J gene: TRBJ2-1; D gene: .; V gene: TRBV9; clone size: .; CDR3 DNA: TGTGCCAGCAGCCCGCCACCCTACAATGAGCAGTTCTTC; CDR3 protein: CASSPPPYNEQFF
J gene: TRBJ2-1; D gene: .; V gene: TRBV11-3; clone size: .; CDR3 DNA: TGTGCCAGCAGCTTAGAAGGCCTATATAGCGAGCGGTACAATGAGCAGTTCTTC; CDR3 protein: CASSLEGLYSERYNEQFF
J gene: TRBJ1-4; D gene: .; V gene: TRBV19; clone size: .; CDR3 DNA: TGTGCCAGTACCAGTCGAAGGGCTGCTAATGAAAAACTGTTTTTT; CDR3 protein: CASTSRRAANEKLFF
J gene: TRBJ2-7; D gene: .; V gene: TRBV4-2; clone size: once; CDR3 DNA: TGTGCCAGCAGCGAATGGAAAGGGGTCTACGAGCAGTACTTC; CDR3 protein: CASSEWKGVYEQYF
J gene: TRBJ2-7; D gene: .; V gene: TRBV5-6; clone size: .; CDR3 DNA: TGTGCCAGCAGCTTATCTTCAGCCTACGAGCAGTACTTC; CDR3 protein: CASSLSSAYEQYF
J gene: TRBJ1-2; D gene: .; V gene: TRBV7-8; clone size: .; CDR3 DNA: TGTGCCAGCAGCTCGACCCCCGGGCAGGCTTTATATGGCTACACCTTC; CDR3 protein: CASSSTPGQALYGYTF
J gene: TRBJ2-1; D gene: TRBD1; V gene: TRBV28; clone size: .; CDR3 DNA: TGTGCCAGTACAGGGGGCGTCTACAATGAGCAGTTCTTC; CDR3 protein: CASTGGVYNEQFF
J gene: TRBJ2-1; D gene: .; V gene: TRBV12-2; clone size: .; CDR3 DNA: TGTGCAAGTCTATTGGTACAGGGGGCTGTTTGGAATGAGCAGTTCTTC; CDR3 protein: CASLLVQGAVWNEQFF
J gene: TRBJ1-2; D gene: .; V gene: TRBV27; clone size: .; CDR3 DNA: TGTGCCAGCAGTTTCGGACAGCTTTATGGCTACACCTTC; CDR3 protein: CASSFGQLYGYTF
J gene: TRBJ1-5; D gene: .; V gene: TRBV7-9; clone size: .; CDR3 DNA: TGTGCCAGCAGCGCGCCGGGACCGCAGCCCCAGCATTTT; CDR3 protein: CASSAPGPQPQHF
J gene: TRBJ1-1; D gene: TRBD1; V gene: TRBV7-9; clone size: .; CDR3 DNA: TGTGCCAGCAGCCCGGGCGACAGGGTGGCGACGACTGAAGCTTTCTTT; CDR3 protein: CASSPGDRVATTEAFF
J gene: TRBJ2-7; D gene: TRBD1; V gene: TRBV19; clone size: .; CDR3 DNA: TGTGCCAGTAGTCCAGGGACAGGGTCTGCCTACGAGCAGCACTTC; CDR3 protein: CASSPGTGSAYEQHF
J gene: TRBJ2-7; D gene: .; V gene: TRBV27; clone size: .; CDR3 DNA: TGTGCCAGCAGTTTAGGGGGGATCACCTACGAGCAGTACTTC; CDR3 protein: CASSLGGITYEQYF
J gene: TRBJ2-3; D gene: TRBD2; V gene: TRBV9; clone size: .; CDR3 DNA: TGTGCCAGCAGCGTAGGGCCGGGAGGGAGTACAGATACGCAGTATTTT; CDR3 protein: CASSVGPGGSTDTQYF
J gene: TRBJ1-1; D gene: .; V gene: TRBV5-1; clone size: .; CDR3 DNA: TGCGCCAGCAGTCCCCGGGGGATGAACACTGAAGCTTTCTTT; CDR3 protein: CASSPRGMNTEAFF
J gene: TRBJ1-1; D gene: .; V gene: TRBV7-2; clone size: .; CDR3 DNA: TGTGCCAGCAGCTTAGAGAGTTTCATGAACACTGAAGCTTTCTTT; CDR3 protein: CASSLESFMNTEAFF
J gene: TRBJ2-3; D gene: .; V gene: TRBV11-2; clone size: .; CDR3 DNA: TGTGCCAGCAGCACGCCAGTGTCGGGGACGCAGTATTTT; CDR3 protein: CASSTPVSGTQYF
J gene: TRBJ1-1; D gene: .; V gene: TRBV27; clone size: .; CDR3 DNA: TGTGCCAGCAGTCTGACCGGGGTTCACACTGAAGCTTTCTTT; CDR3 protein: CASSLTGVHTEAFF
J gene: TRBJ2-1; D gene: TRBD2; V gene: TRBV11-2; clone size: .; CDR3 DNA: TGTGCCAGCAGCCAGCTAGCGGGAGCCAATGAGCAGTTCTTC; CDR3 protein: CASSQLAGANEQFF
J gene: TRBJ2-7; D gene: TRBD2; V gene: TRBV28; clone size: .; CDR3 DNA: TGTGCCAGCAGCCCCGGGACTAGCGGTGTCCACGAGCAGTACTTC; CDR3 protein: CASSPGTSGVHEQYF
J gene: TRBJ1-1; D gene: .; V gene: TRBV7-8; clone size: .; CDR3 DNA: TGTGCCAGCAGCTTACATCTGGGAAACACTGAAGCTTTCTTT; CDR3 protein: CASSLHLGNTEAFF
J gene: TRBJ2-1; D gene: .; V gene: TRBV7-9; clone size: once; CDR3 DNA: TGTGCCAGCAGCTCTTGGACGGGAAGCTCCTACAATGAGCAGTTCTTC; CDR3 protein: CASSSWTGSSYNEQFF
J gene: TRBJ2-1; D gene: TRBD2; V gene: TRBV5-1; clone size: .; CDR3 DNA: TGCGCCAGCAGCTTGGCGGGCGGGAGAGGGAGCAATGAGCAGTTCTTC; CDR3 protein: CASSLAGGRGSNEQFF
J gene: TRBJ2-7; D gene: .; V gene: TRBV28; clone size: .; CDR3 DNA: TGTGCCAGCTACCGTAACTCCTACGAGCAGTACTTC; CDR3 protein: CASYRNSYEQYF
J gene: TRBJ2-5; D gene: .; V gene: TRBV5-3; clone size: .; CDR3 DNA: TGTGCCAGAAGCTCCCGGGACCAGGACTGTGAGACCCAGTACTTC; CDR3 protein: CARSSRDQDCETQYF
J gene: TRBJ2-7; D gene: TRBD1; V gene: TRBV27; clone size: .; CDR3 DNA: TGTGCCAGCAGTCATGGGACAGACTACGAGCAGTACTTC; CDR3 protein: CASSHGTDYEQYF
J gene: TRBJ2-5; D gene: .; V gene: TRBV7-9; clone size: once; CDR3 DNA: TGTGCCAGCAGCTTAACTCTGGGTCTAGTCCCCCCCGACCAGTACTTC; CDR3 protein: CASSLTLGLVPPDQYF
J gene: TRBJ1-1; D gene: .; V gene: TRBV28; clone size: .; CDR3 DNA: TGTGCCAGCAGTTTGTGGCCGAACACTGAAGCTTTCTTT; CDR3 protein: CASSLWPNTEAFF
J gene: TRBJ2-2; D gene: .; V gene: TRBV9; clone size: .; CDR3 DNA: TGTGCCAGCAGCGCTGGCAGGGTGTCCGGGGAGCTGTTTTTT; CDR3 protein: CASSAGRVSGELFF
J gene: TRBJ1-3; D gene: .; V gene: TRBV28; clone size: .; CDR3 DNA: TGTGCCAGCAGTGCAGGCCCCTCCAGGGACACCATATATTTT; CDR3 protein: CASSAGPSRDTIYF
J gene: TRBJ2-2; D gene: .; V gene: TRBV9; clone size: .; CDR3 DNA: TGTGCCAGCACACGTAGTGGGGAGCTGTTTTTT; CDR3 protein: CASTRSGELFF
J gene: TRBJ2-3; D gene: TRBD2; V gene: TRBV27; clone size: .; CDR3 DNA: TGTGCCAGCACCCCGGGACTAGCGGGAGACGCAGATACGCAGTATTTT; CDR3 protein: CASTPGLAGDADTQYF
J gene: TRBJ2-7; D gene: .; V gene: TRBV5-1; clone size: .; CDR3 DNA: TGCGCCAGCAGCTTGGGGGGACATCCAAACTACGAGCAGTACTTC; CDR3 protein: CASSLGGHPNYEQYF
J gene: TRBJ1-1; D gene: .; V gene: TRBV27; clone size: .; CDR3 DNA: TGTGCCAGCATTGGCCAGGGGAGTTTGTTTAGGAACACTGAAGCTTTCTTT; CDR3 protein: CASIGQGSLFRNTEAFF
J gene: TRBJ1-3; D gene: TRBD1; V gene: TRBV28; clone size: once; CDR3 DNA: TGTGCCAGCAGCACCAGGGGGCCTGGAAACACCATATATTTT; CDR3 protein: CASSTRGPGNTIYF
J gene: TRBJ2-7; D gene: .; V gene: TRBV6-6; clone size: .; CDR3 DNA: TGTGCCAGCAGTTTTGGCGGCGAGCAGTACTTC; CDR3 protein: CASSFGGEQYF
J gene: TRBJ2-1; D gene: .; V gene: TRBV6-4; clone size: .; CDR3 DNA: TGTGCCAGCAGTGACGGTGGGGGAGCCTACAATGAGCAGTTCTTC; CDR3 protein: CASSDGGGAYNEQFF
J gene: TRBJ2-7; D gene: TRBD1; V gene: TRBV25-1; clone size: .; CDR3 DNA: TGTGCCAGCAGTGGCCCCCCGGGACAGGGGGACTCCTACGAGCAGTACTTC; CDR3 protein: CASSGPPGQGDSYEQYF
J gene: TRBJ1-3; D gene: .; V gene: TRBV11-2; clone size: .; CDR3 DNA: TGTGCCAGCAGCTTAGGCACGGTCTCTGGAAACACCATATATTTT; CDR3 protein: CASSLGTVSGNTIYF
J gene: TRBJ2-2; D gene: TRBD2; V gene: TRBV28; clone size: .; CDR3 DNA: TGTGCCAGCAGTTTGATGGCGGGAGTAGGCGGGGAGCTGTTTTTT; CDR3 protein: CASSLMAGVGGELFF
J gene: TRBJ1-2; D gene: TRBD1; V gene: TRBV4-2; clone size: once; CDR3 DNA: TGTGCCAGCAGCTCTTTGGTGGGACAGGGGGATTTTGGCTACACCTTC; CDR3 protein: CASSSLVGQGDFGYTF
J gene: TRBJ1-1; D gene: .; V gene: TRBV19; clone size: few; CDR3 DNA: TGTGCCAGTACCGGGTTCACTGAAGCTTTCTTT; CDR3 protein: CASTGFTEAFF
J gene: TRBJ1-1; D gene: .; V gene: TRBV27; clone size: .; CDR3 DNA: TGTGCCAGCATGGGAATCGGGAACACTGAAGCTTTCTTT; CDR3 protein: CASMGIGNTEAFF
J gene: TRBJ2-7; D gene: TRBD2; V gene: TRBV7-8; clone size: .; CDR3 DNA: TGTGCCAGCAGCTCCCGGGAGGTAGCGGAAGCTAAAAGCTCCTACGAGCAGTACTTC; CDR3 protein: CASSSREVAEAKSSYEQYF
J gene: TRBJ2-7; D gene: .; V gene: TRBV10-2; clone size: .; CDR3 DNA: TGCGCCAGCAGTCTGGGAGACTCCTACGAGCAGTACTTC; CDR3 protein: CASSLGDSYEQYF
J gene: TRBJ1-5; D gene: .; V gene: TRBV6-5; clone size: .; CDR3 DNA: TGTGCCAGCAGTTACAGGGAGGGTTATCAGCCCCAGCATTTT; CDR3 protein: CASSYREGYQPQHF
J gene: TRBJ2-2; D gene: .; V gene: TRBV7-9; clone size: .; CDR3 DNA: TGTGCCAGCAGCTCCCCCTCGGGATTCAACACCGGGGAGCTGTTTTTT; CDR3 protein: CASSSPSGFNTGELFF
J gene: TRBJ2-7; D gene: .; V gene: TRBV20-1; clone size: .; CDR3 DNA: TGCAGTGCTAGACCGACCTACGAGCAGTACTTC; CDR3 protein: CSARPTYEQYF
J gene: TRBJ1-5; D gene: .; V gene: TRBV30; clone size: once; CDR3 DNA: TGTGCCTGTTCCGAGACAGGCGGTTCACCTCCTGGACAGCCCCAGCATTTT; CDR3 protein: CACSETGGSPPGQPQHF